These 8 T cell receptor beta chains were all obtained from the same sample, sequenced in a study of identical twins. TCRdb ran MiXCR on the 5' RACE reads and lists one entry per CDR3 protein. In the table there are 150,000 or so distinct CDR3 sequences, under 4.5% of which are singletons. Specimen: memory T cells sorted from blood. Source of these receptors: a man between 18 and 35 years old in good health.

The table lists this clonotype with many counts. This chain links TRBV12-3 or TRBV12-4 with TRBJ1-5, with D tentatively TRBD1 (6 bases). The CDR3 loop spans 16 amino acids. The ends were cut back, 7 bases at V and 2 bases at J, with 18 bases in the middle. Here the CDR3 DNA reads TGTGCCAGCACCCCACCCCGGGGGCACGGCAATCAGCCCCAGCATTTT. It codes for CASTPPRGHGNQPQHF.

This clonotype occurred a few times. The chain couples TRBV20-1 to TRBJ2-1, with a possible D match to TRBD1 (6 bases). Germline CDR1 and CDR2: DFQATT and SNEGSKA (reference sequence). There are 15 residues in the CDR3. V was cut by 0 bases and J by 8 bases, with 17 bases left in between. CDR3 protein: CSARDPQTGSDEQFF. The CDR3 DNA reads as TGCAGTGCTAGAGATCCCCAAACAGGGTCCGATGAGCAGTTCTTC.

At least ten counts were recorded for this clonotype. This CDR3 reads CSANPLASGRAQETQYF. The CDR3 bases are TGCAGTGCTAATCCCTTGGCTAGCGGGAGAGCCCAAGAGACCCAGTACTTC. The gene calls are TRBV20-1 and TRBJ2-5; 10 nucleotides align to TRBD2. After removal of 4 bases from V and 1 base from J, the junction contained 12 bases not matched to a gene. Germline values: CDR1 DFQATT, CDR2 SNEGSKA (reference sequence). CDR3 length: 17 residues.

This clonotype was observed at least ten times. J is TRBJ1-6 and V is TRBV28; 7 bases line up with TRBD1. The CDR3 is 14 residues long. The germline gives CDR1 MDHEN, CDR2 SYDVKM. Losses at the gene ends were 8 bases for V and 4 bases for J; bases not matched to a gene: 5. The CDR3 is CASGTVPYNSPLHF. CDR3 DNA: TGTGCCAGCGGGACAGTTCCATATAATTCACCCCTCCACTTT.

There are many counts of this clonotype. This chain joins TRBV20-1 and TRBJ1-2; D is unresolved. This CDR3 has 12 amino acids. V was shortened by 4 bases and J by 2 bases, with 8 bases between the two germline ends. The germline V gene has CDR1 DFQATT and CDR2 SNEGSKA (reference sequence). DNA of the CDR3: TGCAGTGCTATACAGACAAACTATGGCTACACCTTC. Amino acid sequence: CSAIQTNYGYTF.

This clonotype was detected ten times or more. The chain couples TRBV20-1 to TRBJ2-1; 10 bases line up with TRBD2. V gave up 5 bases and J gave up 3 bases; unmatched junction bases: 7. The CDR3 covers 15 residues. CDR1 DFQATT and CDR2 SNEGSKA come from the germline V gene (reference sequence). The CDR3, as DNA: TGCAGTGCTTCTCGGACTAGCGGTGGCTACAATGAGCAGTTCTTC. Translated: CSASRTSGGYNEQFF.

This clonotype has more than one count but fewer than ten. The J gene is TRBJ1-1, the V gene TRBV11-2; no definite D call. V was shortened by 1 base and J by 1 base, with 13 bases between the two germline ends. The length of the CDR3 is 16 residues. Germline-derived CDR1 and CDR2 are SGHAT and FQNNGV. The CDR3 bases are TGTGCCAGCAGCTTAGGTCGGAAGGGAGGGAACACTGAAGCTTTCTTT. Amino acid sequence: CASSLGRKGGNTEAFF. Drawing the rest from reference TRBV11-2 and TRBJ1-1, the complete variable domain is EAGVAQSPRYKIIEKRQSVAFWCNPISGHATLYWYQQILGQGPKLLIQFQNNGVVDDSQLPKDRFSAERLKGVDSTLKIQPAKLEDSAVYLCASSLGRKGGNTEAFFGQGTRLTVV.

This clonotype has a count of ten or more. J is TRBJ2-1 and V is TRBV25-1; the D gene is possibly TRBD1 (5 bases). Germline CDR1 reads MGHDK; CDR2 reads SYGVNS. V lost 1 base and J 8 bases, leaving 9 bases between the germline ends. This CDR3 has 13 residues. The CDR3 spells CASSEFREDEQFF. CDR3 nucleotide sequence: TGTGCCAGCAGTGAATTCAGGGAAGATGAGCAGTTCTTC.